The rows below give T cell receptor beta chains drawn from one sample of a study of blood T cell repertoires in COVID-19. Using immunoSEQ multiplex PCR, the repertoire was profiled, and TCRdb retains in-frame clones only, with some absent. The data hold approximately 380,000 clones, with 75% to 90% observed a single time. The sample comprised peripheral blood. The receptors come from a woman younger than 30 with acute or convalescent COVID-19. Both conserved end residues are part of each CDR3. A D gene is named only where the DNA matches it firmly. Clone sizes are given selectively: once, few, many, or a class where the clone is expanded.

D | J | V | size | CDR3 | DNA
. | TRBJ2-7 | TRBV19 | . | CASSIALSSYEQYF | TGTGCCAGTAGTATAGCCCTAAGCTCCTACGAGCAGTACTTC
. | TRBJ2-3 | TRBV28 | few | CASSLAGATTDTQYF | TGTGCCAGCAGTTTAGCGGGGGCTACCACAGATACGCAGTATTTT
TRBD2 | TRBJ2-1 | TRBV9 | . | CASSLVGGLEGDEQFF | TGTGCCAGCTCTCTAGTGGGAGGGTTAGAGGGCGATGAGCAGTTCTTC
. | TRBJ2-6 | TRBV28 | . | CASGSSGANVLTF | TGTGCCAGCGGGAGCTCTGGGGCCAACGTCCTGACTTTC
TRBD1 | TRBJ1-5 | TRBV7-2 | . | CASSSQSGGYQPQHF | TGTGCCAGCAGCTCTCAATCAGGGGGCTATCAGCCCCAGCATTTT
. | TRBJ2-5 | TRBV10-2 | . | CASSEPAKLAVQETQYF | TGCGCCAGCAGTGAGCCAGCTAAACTAGCAGTTCAAGAGACCCAGTACTTC
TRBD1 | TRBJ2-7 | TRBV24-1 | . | CATSATGSYEQYF | TGTGCCACCAGTGCGACAGGGAGCTACGAGCAGTACTTC
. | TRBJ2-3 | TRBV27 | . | CASSPHLATSTDTQYF | TGTGCCAGCAGTCCCCATTTAGCGACTAGCACAGATACGCAGTATTTT
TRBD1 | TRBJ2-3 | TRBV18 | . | CASSPQGAADTQYF | TGTGCCAGCTCACCCCAGGGGGCGGCAGATACGCAGTATTTT
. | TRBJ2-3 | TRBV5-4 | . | CASSLTGLPDTQYF | TGTGCCAGCAGCCTAACGGGACTCCCAGATACGCAGTATTTT
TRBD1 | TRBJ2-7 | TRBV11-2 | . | CASSLAGRGRTYEQYF | TGTGCCAGCAGCTTAGCAGGCAGGGGGCGAACCTACGAGCAGTACTTC
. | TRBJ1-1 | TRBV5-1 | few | CASSQQGTEAFF | TGCGCCAGCAGCCAACAGGGCACTGAAGCTTTCTTT
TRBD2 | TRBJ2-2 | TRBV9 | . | CASSVYSGRYDTGELFF | TGTGCCAGCAGCGTCTATAGCGGGAGGTACGACACCGGGGAGCTGTTTTTT
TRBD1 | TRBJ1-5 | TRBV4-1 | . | CASSLIGQGVDQPQHF | TGCGCCAGCAGCCTCATAGGACAGGGCGTTGATCAGCCCCAGCATTTT
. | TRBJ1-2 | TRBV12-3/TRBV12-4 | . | CASMQSRGDGYTF | TGTGCCAGCATGCAGTCGCGGGGGGATGGCTACACCTTC
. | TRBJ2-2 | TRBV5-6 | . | CASSFQGRNTGELFF | TGTGCCAGCAGCTTTCAGGGGCGGAACACCGGGGAGCTGTTTTTT
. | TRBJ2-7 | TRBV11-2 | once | CASSPDERYEQYF | TGTGCCAGCAGCCCCGACGAGCGCTACGAGCAGTACTTC
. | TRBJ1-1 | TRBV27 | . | CASSIRVRSTEAFF | TGTGCCAGCAGTATCCGGGTACGAAGCACTGAAGCTTTCTTT
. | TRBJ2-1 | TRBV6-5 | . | CASRVGHQREQFF | TGTGCCAGCAGGGTAGGACATCAGAGGGAGCAGTTCTTC
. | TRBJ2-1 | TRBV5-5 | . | CASIPSAVTYNEQFF | TGTGCCAGCATCCCCTCCGCGGTCACCTACAATGAGCAGTTCTTC
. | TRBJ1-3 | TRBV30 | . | CAGSSSRELGNTIYF | TGTGCCGGGAGCTCGTCAAGGGAGCTTGGAAACACCATATATTTT
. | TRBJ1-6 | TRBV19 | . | CASSMWTTFSKNSPLHF | TGTGCCAGTAGTATGTGGACAACGTTTTCGAAAAATTCACCCCTCCACTTT
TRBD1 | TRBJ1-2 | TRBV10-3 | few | CAISDRGQGDGYTF | TGTGCCATCAGTGATCGGGGACAGGGCGATGGCTACACCTTC
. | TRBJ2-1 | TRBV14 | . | CASSQDMASINEQFF | TGTGCCAGCAGCCAAGATATGGCTAGCATCAATGAGCAGTTCTTC
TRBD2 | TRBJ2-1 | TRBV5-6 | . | CASSWGRVSYNEQFF | TGTGCCAGCAGCTGGGGGAGGGTTTCCTACAATGAGCAGTTCTTC
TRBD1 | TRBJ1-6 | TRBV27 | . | CASSFGPQGAYNSPLHF | TGTGCCAGCAGTTTTGGCCCACAGGGGGCCTATAATTCACCCCTCCACTTT
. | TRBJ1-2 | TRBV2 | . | CASSKGMDYGYTF | TGTGCCAGCAGTAAGGGGATGGACTATGGCTACACCTTC
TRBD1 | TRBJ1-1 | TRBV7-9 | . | CASSQRQGGGTEAFF | TGTGCCAGCAGCCAGAGACAGGGCGGAGGAACTGAAGCTTTCTTT
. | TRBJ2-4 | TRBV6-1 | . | CASSEKQTLPPYF | TGTGCCAGCAGTGAAAAACAGACCCTACCCCCGTACTTC
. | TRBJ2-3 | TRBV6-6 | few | CASSRVDTQYF | TGTGCCAGCAGTCGCGTAGATACGCAGTATTTT
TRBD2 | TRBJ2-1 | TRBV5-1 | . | CASSAGLADNEQFF | TGCGCCAGCAGCGCGGGACTAGCAGACAATGAGCAGTTCTTC
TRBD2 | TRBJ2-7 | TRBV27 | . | CASSILAGNYEQYF | TGTGCCAGCAGTATACTAGCGGGGAACTACGAGCAGTACTTC
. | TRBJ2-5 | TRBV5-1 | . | CASSPGTHQETQYF | TGCGCCAGCAGCCCCGGGACACATCAAGAGACCCAGTACTTC
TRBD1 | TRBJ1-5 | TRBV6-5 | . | CASSLTGTGGNQPQHF | TGTGCCAGCAGTTTAACCGGGACAGGGGGCAATCAGCCCCAGCATTTT
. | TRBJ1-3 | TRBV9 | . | CASSVGSNSGNTIYF | TGTGCCAGCAGCGTAGGCAGTAACTCTGGAAACACCATATATTTT
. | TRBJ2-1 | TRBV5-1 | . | CASSRRQDIYNEQFF | TGCGCCAGCAGCCGCCGACAGGACATCTACAATGAGCAGTTCTTC
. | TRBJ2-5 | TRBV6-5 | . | CASKTRSQETQYF | TGTGCCAGCAAGACCCGGAGCCAAGAGACCCAGTACTTC
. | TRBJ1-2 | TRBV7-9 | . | CASSMRAGNYGYTF | TGTGCCAGCAGTATGAGGGCCGGAAACTATGGCTACACCTTC
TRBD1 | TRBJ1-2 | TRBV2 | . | CATLGDRGTYGYTF | TGTGCCACCCTAGGGGACAGGGGCACTTATGGCTACACCTTC
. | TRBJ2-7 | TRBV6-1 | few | CASSEPGQVSSYEQYF | TGTGCCAGCAGTGAGCCGGGACAAGTTAGTTCCTACGAGCAGTACTTC
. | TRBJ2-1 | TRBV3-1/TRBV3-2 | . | CASSHGLGHNEQFF | TGTGCCAGCAGCCATGGACTTGGGCACAATGAGCAGTTCTTC
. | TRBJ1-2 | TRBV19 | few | CASSIYTEGGYTF | TGTGCCAGTAGTATCTACACGGAGGGTGGCTACACCTTC
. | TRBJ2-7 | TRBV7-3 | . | CASSFTRRGEQYF | TGTGCCAGCAGCTTCACTAGGCGCGGCGAGCAGTACTTC
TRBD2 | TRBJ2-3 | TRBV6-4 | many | CASSEAGGTDTQYF | TGTGCCAGCAGTGAAGCGGGAGGCACAGATACGCAGTATTTT